The 14 T cell receptor beta chains below all came from one sample that was sequenced in a study of Ad26.COV2.S vaccination and SARS-CoV-2 variants. The method was immunoSEQ multiplex PCR; TCRdb's version includes in-frame clones alone and lacks a portion of them. Of about 680,000 clones detected, approximately 88% appear once; the ten largest clones hold approximately 1.5%. Documented treatment: some 20 received Ad26.COV2.S at low or high dose, single or two shots; 5 received placebo; per-sample allocation not given. The samples were gathered on day 63 after the first injection of vaccine or placebo. The material was peripheral blood, obtained in a trial of Ad26.COV2.S vaccine versus placebo. The receptors stem from a person between 18 and 65 years old who received the Ad26.COV2.S COVID-19 vaccine or a placebo.

In this sample, this clone turned up a few times. The same CDR3 can be traced to other DNA sequences in this sample. The rearrangement links TRBV5-6 to TRBJ1-5, with a possible D match to TRBD1 (5 bases). Trimming shortened V by 4 bases and J by 5 bases, and 7 bases separated the two germline ends. The CDR3 sequence is 12 residues long. Germline V lookup: CDR1 SGHDT, CDR2 YYEEEE. The CDR3 reads CASSLGDQPQHF. The CDR3 coding sequence is TGTGCCAGCAGCCTGGGGGATCAGCCCCAGCATTTT.

The chain has TRBV30 and TRBJ2-5; 9 bases match TRBD2. V shed 2 bases, J shed 5 bases, and the junction held 9 bases outside the gene matches. Germline loops: CDR1 GTSNPN, CDR2 SVGIG (reference sequence). The CDR3 is made up of 15 amino acids. CDR3 nucleotides: TGTGCCTGGAGTAAGGGACTAGCACCAGGGGAGACCCAGTACTTC. It translates to CAWSKGLAPGETQYF.

CDR3 sequence reads: CASSPFGETQYF. As DNA, the CDR3 is TGTGCCAGCAGCCCCTTCGGGGAGACCCAGTACTTC. The V gene is TRBV6-5, the J gene TRBJ2-5; D call uncertain. The V end lost 6 bases, the J end lost 5 bases, and 10 bases lay between the germline ends. Germline V gene data show CDR1 as MNHEY and CDR2 as SVGAGI. CDR3 length: 12 residues.

V gene TRBV6-6 combines with J gene TRBJ2-1; 10 bases align to TRBD1. Germline V gene sequence: CDR1 MNHNY, CDR2 SVGAGI (reference sequence). The CDR3 length is 16 residues. Trimming cost V 5 bases and J 7 bases; bases outside gene matches: 11. Here the CDR3 reads CASSLAGTGVRNEQFF. The CDR3 DNA reads TGTGCCAGCAGTCTGGCCGGGACAGGGGTTCGAAATGAGCAGTTCTTC.

This sequence joins TRBV15 and TRBJ2-3; 14 nucleotides align to TRBD2. V gave up 2 bases and J gave up 4 bases; unmatched junction bases: 14. CDR1 LNHNV and CDR2 YYDKDF come from the germline V gene (reference sequence). The CDR3 spans 20 residues. CDR3 region: CATSRLEAGTSGSFADTQYF. DNA for the CDR3: TGTGCCACCAGCAGACTGGAGGCCGGGACTAGCGGGAGTTTTGCAGATACGCAGTATTTT.

This clone was seen a single time. The chain's CDR3 is CASSYSRTSSNTEAFF. The CDR3 nucleotides read TGTGCCAGCAGTTACTCGAGGACATCTTCGAACACTGAAGCTTTCTTT. V and J are TRBV6-6 and TRBJ1-1, with D tentatively TRBD1 (5 bases). The CDR3 consists of 16 residues. Germline V gene sequence: CDR1 MNHNY, CDR2 SVGAGI (reference sequence). V lost 0 bases, J lost 1 base, and 12 bases lay in between.

V and J are TRBV11-3 and TRBJ2-3; no firm D call. With 0 bases removed from V and 3 bases from J, the gap between germline ends came to 7 bases. This CDR3 comprises 14 residues. Germline CDR1 and CDR2: SGHNT and YENEEA. CDR3 in amino acids: CASSLEPATDTQYF. The CDR3 nucleotides read TGTGCCAGCAGCTTAGAACCAGCAACAGATACGCAGTATTTT.

The V call is TRBV6-2 or TRBV6-3, the J call TRBJ2-1, with a weak D call TRBD1 (5 bases). V lost 0 bases and J 6 bases, leaving 9 bases between the germline ends. CDR1 MNHEY and CDR2 SVGEGT come from the germline V gene. This CDR3 contains 14 residues. The CDR3 coding sequence is TGTGCCAGCAGTTACTCGCCAGGGTTCAATGAGCAGTTCTTC. This sequence encodes CASSYSPGFNEQFF.

Turning to this clone: Other DNA sequences in this sample translate to the same CDR3. The rearrangement uses TRBV6-5 and TRBJ2-7, with 9 positions matching TRBD1. Germline values: CDR1 MNHEY, CDR2 SVGAGI. With 2 bases clipped from V and 4 bases from J, the junction kept 3 bases outside the gene matches. The CDR3 has 14 amino acids. CDR3 residues: CASSYQTGGYEQYF. DNA for the CDR3: TGTGCCAGCAGTTACCAGACAGGGGGATACGAGCAGTACTTC.

J is TRBJ1-2 and V is TRBV19, with D perhaps matching TRBD1 (5 bases). This CDR3 is built from 13 residues. Between the trimmed V and J ends, which lost 5 bases and 1 base, there was a span of 8 bases. Germline CDR1 reads LNHDA; CDR2 reads SQIVND (reference sequence). The chain's CDR3 is CASSPTDNYGYTF. CDR3 DNA: TGTGCCAGTAGTCCGACAGATAACTATGGCTACACCTTC.

This CDR3 reads CASSTSRIRNQPQHF. The CDR3 DNA is TGTGCCAGCAGTACTTCTCGGATACGGAATCAGCCCCAGCATTTT. The V gene is TRBV5-5, the J gene TRBJ1-5; D gene ambiguous. The germline CDR1 and CDR2 sequences are SGHKS and YYEKEE (reference sequence). Trimming stripped 5 bases from V and 4 bases from J, with 16 bases between. This CDR3 has 15 amino acids.

This chain joins TRBV19 and TRBJ1-6; tentatively, D is TRBD1 (6 bases). The germline V and J ends were trimmed by 3 bases and 8 bases, with 14 bases remaining between them. The length of the CDR3 is 15 residues. Germline-derived CDR1 and CDR2 are LNHDA and SQIVND (reference sequence). CDR3 residues: CASSITGGRDSPLHF. CDR3 bases: TGTGCCAGTAGTATTACCGGGGGCCGAGATTCACCCCTCCACTTT.

This clone was found a few times. CDR3 DNA: TGCAGTGTAGGCGGTGGGAACGAGCAGTACTTC. Its translation: CSVGGGNEQYF. V and J are TRBV20-1 and TRBJ2-7; D is unresolved. V lost 7 bases and J lost 5, with 12 bases in between. CDR3 length: 11 amino acids. CDR1 and CDR2 from the germline V gene are DFQATT and SNEGSKA (reference sequence).

In its sample, this clone was seen a few times. This sequence joins TRBV3-1 (or the pseudogene TRBV3-2) and TRBJ2-1; tentatively, D is TRBD1 or TRBD2 (5 bases each). The CDR3 consists of 16 residues. Trimming pared 2 bases from V and 5 bases from J, leaving 16 bases between. Germline V gene lookup returns CDR1 LGHDT and CDR2 YNNKEL (reference sequence). In DNA, the CDR3 is TGTGCCAGCAGCCAACAAGGGGCGCGACTACACAATGAGCAGTTCTTC. Encoded protein: CASSQQGARLHNEQFF.